The 18 T cell receptor beta chains presented below share a single source sample, sequenced in a study of blood T cell repertoires in COVID-19. Assay used: immunoSEQ multiplex PCR; TCRdb lists only in-frame clones, some missing. The sample consists of over 95,000 clones, roughly 76% of them appearing once. The sequenced material came from peripheral blood. The receptors shown here come from a human donor in a cohort sampled during active COVID-19.

The gene calls are TRBV5-6 and TRBJ2-7, with 7 bases aligning to TRBD2. CDR1 SGHDT and CDR2 YYEEEE come from the germline V gene. J lost 3 bases, V lost 0 bases, and 6 bases had no gene match. The CDR3 length is 15 residues. CDR3 region: CASSLVGEGHYEQYF. Written as DNA, the CDR3 is TGTGCCAGCAGCTTGGTGGGGGAGGGCCACTACGAGCAGTACTTC. Based on the CDR3 plus reference TRBV5-6 and TRBJ2-7, the full variable domain is DAGVTQSPTHLIKTRGQQVTLRCSPKSGHDTVSWYQQALGQGPQFIFQYYEEEERQRGNFPDRFSGHQFPNYSSELNVNALLLGDSALYLCASSLVGEGHYEQYFGPGTRLTVT.

The chain employs TRBV7-8 and TRBJ1-3; D gene ambiguous. This CDR3 is 14 amino acids long. V was shortened by 1 base and J by 1 base, with 5 bases between the two germline ends. Germline lookup yields CDR1 SGHVS and CDR2 FQNEAQ. CDR3 DNA: TGTGCCAGCAGCTTAGGTCAATCTGGAAACACCATATATTTT. It translates to CASSLGQSGNTIYF.

The chain is built from TRBV6-6 and TRBJ2-5; TRBD2 might be the D (5 bases). This CDR3 is built from 14 residues. Germline lookup yields CDR1 MNHNY and CDR2 SVGAGI (reference sequence). The V end lost 2 bases, the J end lost 3 bases, and 10 bases lay between the germline ends. In nucleotides, the CDR3 is TGTGCCAGCAGTTACGGCACGGGGAAAGAGACCCAGTACTTC. It is translated as CASSYGTGKETQYF.

The J gene is TRBJ2-7, the V gene TRBV18; TRBD1 agrees at 7 bases. Germline CDR1 and CDR2: KGHSH and LQKENI. This CDR3 spans 14 amino acids. J gave up 1 base and V 1 base, and 1 base lay outside the gene matches. The CDR3 region has the DNA TGTGCCAGCTCACCACTACAGGGGTCCTACGAGCAGTACTTC. It codes for CASSPLQGSYEQYF.

The J gene is TRBJ1-6, the V gene TRBV3-1 (or the pseudogene TRBV3-2); D is possibly TRBD1 (5 bases). Germline assignment: CDR1 LGHDT and CDR2 YNNKEL (reference sequence). This CDR3 region has 15 residues. The ends were cut back, 5 bases at V and 4 bases at J, with 12 bases in the middle. Written as DNA, the CDR3 is TGTGCCAGCAGCTATAAGACAGATTATAATTCACCCCTCCACTTT. Encoded protein: CASSYKTDYNSPLHF.

The chain employs TRBV19 and TRBJ2-1, with 9 bases that match TRBD2. Looked up from germline, CDR1 is LNHDA and CDR2 is SQIVND (reference sequence). The trim removed 0 bases at V and 0 bases at J, leaving 9 bases unmatched. CDR3 length: 19 amino acids. CDR3 DNA: TGTGCCAGTAGTATAGAAGCGCGGGGGGGCGTGAGCTCCTACAATGAGCAGTTCTTC. It is translated as CASSIEARGGVSSYNEQFF.

A single count supports this clone. The chain links TRBV13 to TRBJ2-7, with D perhaps matching TRBD2 (5 bases). Trimming took off 5 bases at V and 2 bases at J, with 22 bases between the two ends. Germline CDR1 PRHDT, CDR2 FYEKMQ (reference sequence). The CDR3 covers 17 residues. CDR3 nucleotides: TGTGCCAGCAGCCAACGCCGGGGTAGGGCCCCGGCCTACGAGCAGTACTTC. Its protein product is CASSQRRGRAPAYEQYF.

As for this clone: The junction shows a germline mismatch at one end, possibly a read error. The rearrangement uses TRBV24-1 and TRBJ2-2, with 8 bases fitting TRBD1. Per the germline V gene, CDR1 is KGHDR and CDR2 is SFDVKD. The CDR3 loop spans 14 amino acids. The CDR3 reads CATQGQANIGELFF. The CDR3 coding sequence is TGTGCCACCCAGGGACAGGCGAACATCGGGGAGCTGTTTTTT.

This chain links TRBV7-2 with TRBJ2-3, with 8 nucleotides matching TRBD1. Germline V lookup: CDR1 SGHTA, CDR2 FQGNSA. This CDR3 has 15 amino acids. Unmatched junction bases numbered 9, after V lost 6 bases and J lost 4 bases. CDR3 sequence reads: CASSYQGALADTQYF. The CDR3 DNA sequence: TGTGCCAGCAGTTACCAGGGGGCGTTGGCAGATACGCAGTATTTT.

The rearrangement links TRBV27 to TRBJ2-7; 8 bases are shared with TRBD1. V gave up 0 bases and J gave up 7 bases; unmatched junction bases: 11. Germline CDR1 is MNHEY and CDR2 is SMNVEV (reference sequence). This CDR3 is 16 amino acids long. CDR3 nucleotide sequence: TGTGCCAGCAGTTTATCCCGGGACAGGTACACGGGGGAGCAGTACTTC. This codes for CASSLSRDRYTGEQYF.

Only one count was recorded for this clone. V and J are TRBV30 and TRBJ2-7, with D unclear. V was cut by 2 bases and J by 5 bases, with 10 bases left in between. Germline V gene sequence: CDR1 GTSNPN, CDR2 SVGIG (reference sequence). This CDR3 has 12 amino acids. This CDR3 is CAWSRAPHEQYF. In DNA form, the CDR3 reads TGTGCCTGGAGTCGCGCTCCTCACGAGCAGTACTTC.

J is TRBJ1-1 and V is TRBV5-5, with D perhaps matching TRBD1 (6 bases). Germline values: CDR1 SGHKS, CDR2 YYEKEE (reference sequence). The ends were cut back, 4 bases at V and 4 bases at J, with 14 bases in the middle. The CDR3 extends over 14 amino acids. The CDR3 nucleotides read TGTGCCAGCAGCGGACGACAGGTGGGCACTGAAGCTTTCTTT. Amino acid sequence: CASSGRQVGTEAFF.

This chain uses TRBV18 with TRBJ2-1; 9 bases map to TRBD2. Germline lookup yields CDR1 KGHSH and CDR2 LQKENI. V was clipped by 0 bases and J by 3 bases; unmatched bases: 6. The CDR3 covers 17 residues. The CDR3 sequence: CASSPPTSGHLYNEQFF. The CDR3 DNA reads TGTGCCAGCTCACCACCTACTAGCGGGCACCTCTACAATGAGCAGTTCTTC.

This clone has only a few counts. The J gene is TRBJ2-1, the V gene TRBV7-2, with no clear D. In germline, CDR1 is SGHTA, CDR2 FQGNSA. V lost 5 bases and J lost 5, with 13 bases in between. The CDR3 is 14 amino acids. CDR3 protein: CASSRIGGDNEQFF. The DNA of the CDR3 is TGTGCCAGCAGCCGGATCGGCGGTGACAATGAGCAGTTCTTC.

The rearrangement uses TRBV5-6 and TRBJ2-7, with TRBD1 as a possible D gene (6 bases). Between the trimmed V and J ends, which lost 3 bases and 0 bases, there was a span of 10 bases. The CDR3 is made up of 14 amino acids. CDR1 and CDR2 from the germline V gene are SGHDT and YYEEEE. CDR3 loop: CASSSDRFSYEQYF. The CDR3 bases are TGTGCCAGCAGCTCCGACAGGTTCTCCTACGAGCAGTACTTC.

The V gene is TRBV6-2 or TRBV6-3, the J gene TRBJ2-7, with TRBD2 matching 9 bases. Per germline, CDR1 MNHEY and CDR2 SVGEGT. The CDR3 is 16 amino acids. Unmatched junction bases numbered 11, after V lost 6 bases and J lost 2 bases. The DNA for the CDR3 is TGTGCCAGCAGATACCCCGGCGGGGGGGGCACCTACGAGCAGTACTTC. Its protein is CASRYPGGGGTYEQYF.

The chain couples TRBV28 to TRBJ2-1; 9 bases match TRBD1. V was clipped by 3 bases and J by 6 bases; unmatched bases: 18. There are 19 residues in the CDR3. Per the germline V gene, CDR1 is MDHEN and CDR2 is SYDVKM. DNA for the CDR3: TGTGCCAGCAGTTTTCCTCAGGCGCCTCCGGGACAGGGCCCCAATGAGCAGTTCTTC. Amino acids: CASSFPQAPPGQGPNEQFF.

The rearrangement links TRBV7-8 to TRBJ1-5; D gene ambiguous. The CDR3 totals 17 residues. V gave up 4 bases and J gave up 4 bases, with 20 bases separating them. CDR1 and CDR2 from the germline V gene are SGHVS and FQNEAQ. The CDR3 spells CASSSRGGLSLNQPQHF. In nucleotides, the CDR3 is TGTGCCAGCAGCTCGCGGGGAGGGTTGTCCTTGAATCAGCCCCAGCATTTT.